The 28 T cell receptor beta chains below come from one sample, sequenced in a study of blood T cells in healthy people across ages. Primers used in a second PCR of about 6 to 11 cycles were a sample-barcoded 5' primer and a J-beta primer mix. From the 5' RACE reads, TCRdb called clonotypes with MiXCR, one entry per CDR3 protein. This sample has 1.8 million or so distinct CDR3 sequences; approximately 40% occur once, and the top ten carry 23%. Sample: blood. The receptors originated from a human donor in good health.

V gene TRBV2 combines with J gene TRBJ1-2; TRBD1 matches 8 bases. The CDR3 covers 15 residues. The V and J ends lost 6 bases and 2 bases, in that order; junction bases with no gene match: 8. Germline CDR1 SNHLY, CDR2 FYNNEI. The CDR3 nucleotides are TGTGCCAGCAGCCAACAGGGGGTCCCCAACTATGGCTACACCTTC. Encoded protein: CASSQQGVPNYGYTF.

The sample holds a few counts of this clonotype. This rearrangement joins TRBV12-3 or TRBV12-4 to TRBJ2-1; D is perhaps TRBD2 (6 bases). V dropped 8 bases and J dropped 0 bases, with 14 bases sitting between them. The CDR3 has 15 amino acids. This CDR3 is CASARSEGSYNEQFF. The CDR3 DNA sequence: TGTGCCAGCGCTAGGTCGGAGGGCTCCTACAATGAGCAGTTCTTC.

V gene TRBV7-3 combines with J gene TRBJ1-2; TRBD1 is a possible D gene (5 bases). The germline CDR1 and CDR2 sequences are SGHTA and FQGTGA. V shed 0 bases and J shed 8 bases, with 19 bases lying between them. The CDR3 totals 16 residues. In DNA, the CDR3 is TGTGCCAGCAGCTTAACCGGTGGGGGTCAGCCTTGGGGCTACACCTTC. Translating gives CASSLTGGGQPWGYTF.

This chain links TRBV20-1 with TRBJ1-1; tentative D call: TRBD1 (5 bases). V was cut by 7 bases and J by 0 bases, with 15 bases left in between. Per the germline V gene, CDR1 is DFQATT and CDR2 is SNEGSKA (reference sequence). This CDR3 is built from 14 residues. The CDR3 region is CSVKSLTVNTEAFF. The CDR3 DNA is TGCAGTGTTAAATCCTTGACAGTGAACACTGAAGCTTTCTTT.

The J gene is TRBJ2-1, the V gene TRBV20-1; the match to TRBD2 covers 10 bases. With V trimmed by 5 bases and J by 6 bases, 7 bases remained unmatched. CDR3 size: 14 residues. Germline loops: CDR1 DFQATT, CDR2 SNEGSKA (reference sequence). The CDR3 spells CSAYWSGGGNEQFF. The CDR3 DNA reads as TGCAGTGCTTATTGGAGCGGGGGGGGCAATGAGCAGTTCTTC.

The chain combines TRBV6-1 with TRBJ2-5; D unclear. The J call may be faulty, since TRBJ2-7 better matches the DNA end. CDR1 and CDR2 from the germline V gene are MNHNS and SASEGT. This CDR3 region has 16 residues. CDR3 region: CASSEARVDVSYEQYF. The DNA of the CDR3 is TGTGCCAGCAGTGAAGCGCGAGTCGACGTGTCCTACGAGCAGTACTTC.

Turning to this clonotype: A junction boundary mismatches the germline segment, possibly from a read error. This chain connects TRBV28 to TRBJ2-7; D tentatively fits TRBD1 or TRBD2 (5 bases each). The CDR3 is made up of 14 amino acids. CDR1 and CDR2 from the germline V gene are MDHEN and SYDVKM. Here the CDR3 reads CASTPRGEEYEQYF. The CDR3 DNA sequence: TGCGCCAGCACCCCCCGGGGCGAAGAGTACGAGCAGTACTTC.

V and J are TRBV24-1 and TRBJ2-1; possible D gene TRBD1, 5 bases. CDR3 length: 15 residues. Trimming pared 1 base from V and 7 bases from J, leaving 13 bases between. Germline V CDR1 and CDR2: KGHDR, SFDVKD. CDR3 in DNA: TGTGCCACCAGTGATTTAACCAGGGAAGGGAATGAGCAGTTCTTC. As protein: CATSDLTREGNEQFF.

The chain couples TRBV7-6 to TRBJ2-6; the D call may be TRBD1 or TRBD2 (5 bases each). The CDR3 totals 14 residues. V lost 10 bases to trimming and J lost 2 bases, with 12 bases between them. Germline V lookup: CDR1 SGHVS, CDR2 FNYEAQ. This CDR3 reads CATAGGPGANVLTF. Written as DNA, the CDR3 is TGTGCCACCGCTGGGGGTCCTGGGGCCAACGTCCTGACTTTC. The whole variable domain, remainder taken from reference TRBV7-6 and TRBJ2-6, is GAGVSQSPRYKVTKRGQDVALRCDPISGHVSLYWYRQALGQGPEFLTYFNYEAQQDKSGLPNDRFSAERPEGSISTLTIQRTEQRDSAMYRCATAGGPGANVLTFGAGSRLTVL.

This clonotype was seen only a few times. For the CDR3, the DNA is TGCAGCGCAGAGGTTTGGACGGACGGTAAAAAAACCCAGTACTTC. This sequence encodes CSAEVWTDGKKTQYF. The genes are TRBV29-1 and TRBJ2-7; no reliable D call. The ends were cut back, 7 bases at V and 10 bases at J, with 29 bases in the middle. The CDR3 contains 15 residues. CDR1 is SQVTM and CDR2 is ANQGSEA in the germline V gene.

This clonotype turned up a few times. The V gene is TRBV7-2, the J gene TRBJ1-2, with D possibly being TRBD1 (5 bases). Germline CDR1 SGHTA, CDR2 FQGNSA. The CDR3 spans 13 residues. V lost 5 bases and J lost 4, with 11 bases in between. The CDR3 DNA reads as TGTGCCAGCAGCCCGGGGCCCTCCTATGGCTACACCTTC. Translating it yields CASSPGPSYGYTF.

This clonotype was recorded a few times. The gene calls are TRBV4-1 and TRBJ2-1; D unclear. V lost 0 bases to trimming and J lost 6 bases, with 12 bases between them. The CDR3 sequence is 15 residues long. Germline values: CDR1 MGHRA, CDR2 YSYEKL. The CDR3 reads CASSQDSTASNEQFF. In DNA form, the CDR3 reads TGCGCCAGCAGCCAAGATTCGACGGCTAGCAATGAGCAGTTCTTC.

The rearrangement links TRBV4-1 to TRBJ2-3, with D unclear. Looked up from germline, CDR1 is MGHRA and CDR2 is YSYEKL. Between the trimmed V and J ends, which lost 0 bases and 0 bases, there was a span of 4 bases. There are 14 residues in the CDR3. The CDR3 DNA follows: TGCGCCAGCAGCCAAGAGCTAAGCACAGATACGCAGTATTTT. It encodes CASSQELSTDTQYF.

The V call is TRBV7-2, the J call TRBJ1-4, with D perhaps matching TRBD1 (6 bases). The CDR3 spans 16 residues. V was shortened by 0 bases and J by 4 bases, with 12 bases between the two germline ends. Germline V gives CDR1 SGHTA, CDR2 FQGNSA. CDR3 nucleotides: TGTGCCAGCAGCTTAGCGGGAAAGGGGGGTAATGAAAAACTGTTTTTT. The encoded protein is CASSLAGKGGNEKLFF.

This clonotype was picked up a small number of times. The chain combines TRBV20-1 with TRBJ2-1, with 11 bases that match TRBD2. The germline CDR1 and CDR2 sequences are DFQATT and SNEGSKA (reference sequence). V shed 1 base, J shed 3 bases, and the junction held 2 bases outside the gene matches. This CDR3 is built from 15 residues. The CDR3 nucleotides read TGCAGTGCTAGAGCTAGCGGGGGGATCTACAATGAGCAGTTCTTC. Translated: CSARASGGIYNEQFF.

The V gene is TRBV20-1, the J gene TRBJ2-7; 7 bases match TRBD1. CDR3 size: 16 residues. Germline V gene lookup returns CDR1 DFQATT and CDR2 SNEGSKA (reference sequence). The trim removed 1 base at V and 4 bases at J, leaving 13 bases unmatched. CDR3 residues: CSARVGTGVLGYEQYF. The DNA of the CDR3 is TGCAGTGCTAGAGTGGGAACAGGGGTTCTTGGATACGAGCAGTACTTC.

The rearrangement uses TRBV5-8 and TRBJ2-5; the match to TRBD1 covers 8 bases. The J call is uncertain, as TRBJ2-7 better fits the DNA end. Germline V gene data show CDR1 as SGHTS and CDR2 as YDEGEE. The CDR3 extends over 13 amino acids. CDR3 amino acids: CASSWTGNNEQYF. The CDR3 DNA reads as TGTGCCAGCAGCTGGACAGGGAATAACGAGCAGTACTTC.

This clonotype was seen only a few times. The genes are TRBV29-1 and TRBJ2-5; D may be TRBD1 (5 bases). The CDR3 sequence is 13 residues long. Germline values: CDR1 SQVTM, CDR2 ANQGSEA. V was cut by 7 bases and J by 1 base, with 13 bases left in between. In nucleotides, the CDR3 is TGCAGCGCTAAACAGGTGCTCCAAGAGACCCAGTACTTC. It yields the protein CSAKQVLQETQYF.

DNA for the CDR3: TGTGCCAGCTCACCTCTGTCGGATGGGGCTGAAGCTTTCTTT. Translating gives CASSPLSDGAEAFF. The chain recombines TRBV18 with TRBJ1-1; D unclear. The CDR3 has 14 residues. V lost 3 bases and J lost 6, with 14 bases in between. Germline V gene sequence: CDR1 KGHSH, CDR2 LQKENI.

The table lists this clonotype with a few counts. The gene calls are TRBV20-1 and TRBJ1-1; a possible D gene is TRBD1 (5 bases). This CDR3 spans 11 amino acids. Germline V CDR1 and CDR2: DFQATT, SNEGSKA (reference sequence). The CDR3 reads CSGHLNTEAFF. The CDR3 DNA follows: TGCAGCGGACACTTAAACACTGAAGCTTTCTTT.

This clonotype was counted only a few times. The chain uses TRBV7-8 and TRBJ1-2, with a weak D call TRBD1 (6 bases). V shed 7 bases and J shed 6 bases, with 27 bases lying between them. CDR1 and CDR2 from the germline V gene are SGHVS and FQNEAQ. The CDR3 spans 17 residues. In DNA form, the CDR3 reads TGTGCCAGCAACCAGTTAGGGAGAGGGGGACGATTCAATGGCTACACCTTC. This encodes CASNQLGRGGRFNGYTF.

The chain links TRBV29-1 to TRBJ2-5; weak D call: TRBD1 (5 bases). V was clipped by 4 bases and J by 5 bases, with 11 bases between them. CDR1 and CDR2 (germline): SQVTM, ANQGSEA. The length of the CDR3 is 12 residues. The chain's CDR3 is CSVVRGQETQYF. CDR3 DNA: TGCAGCGTTGTAAGGGGCCAGGAGACCCAGTACTTC.

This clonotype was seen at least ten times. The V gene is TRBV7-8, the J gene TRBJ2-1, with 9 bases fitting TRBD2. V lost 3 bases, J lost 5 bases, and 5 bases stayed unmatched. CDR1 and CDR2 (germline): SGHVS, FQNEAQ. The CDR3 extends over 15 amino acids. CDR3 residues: CASSFQASGDNEQFF. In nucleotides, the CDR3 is TGTGCCAGCAGCTTCCAGGCTAGCGGGGACAATGAGCAGTTCTTC.

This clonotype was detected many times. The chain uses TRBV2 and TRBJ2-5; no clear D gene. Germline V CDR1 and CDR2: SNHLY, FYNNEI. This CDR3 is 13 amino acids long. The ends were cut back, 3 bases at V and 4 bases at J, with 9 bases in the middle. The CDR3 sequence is CASSERRRETQYF. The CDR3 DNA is TGTGCCAGCAGTGAGCGTCGAAGAGAGACCCAGTACTTC.

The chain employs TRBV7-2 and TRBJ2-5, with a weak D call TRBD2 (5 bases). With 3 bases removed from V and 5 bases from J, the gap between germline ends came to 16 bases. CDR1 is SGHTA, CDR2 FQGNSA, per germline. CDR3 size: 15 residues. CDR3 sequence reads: CASSFDPGYGETQYF. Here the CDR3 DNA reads TGTGCCAGCAGCTTCGATCCGGGGTACGGGGAGACCCAGTACTTC. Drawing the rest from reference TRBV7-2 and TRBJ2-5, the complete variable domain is GAGVSQSPSNKVTEKGKDVELRCDPISGHTALYWYRQSLGQGLEFLIYFQGNSAPDKSGLPSDRFSAERTGGSVSTLTIQRTQQEDSAVYLCASSFDPGYGETQYFGPGTRLLVL.

CDR3 coding DNA: TGCAGTGCTTCCGGGACAGGGGTGGCTGAGACCCAGTACTTC. Encoded protein: CSASGTGVAETQYF. The gene calls are TRBV20-1 and TRBJ2-7, with 10 bases aligning to TRBD1. The J call may be wrong; the DNA end is better matched by TRBJ2-5. Germline CDR1 DFQATT, CDR2 SNEGSKA (reference sequence). The CDR3 is 14 amino acids.

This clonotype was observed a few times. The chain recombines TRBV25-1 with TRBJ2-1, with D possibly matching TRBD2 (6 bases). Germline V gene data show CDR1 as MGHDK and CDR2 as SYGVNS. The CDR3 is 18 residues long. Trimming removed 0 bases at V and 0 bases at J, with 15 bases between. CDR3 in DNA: TGTGCCAGCAGTGAATACGGGGCGGGGACGAGCTCCTACAATGAGCAGTTCTTC. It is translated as CASSEYGAGTSSYNEQFF. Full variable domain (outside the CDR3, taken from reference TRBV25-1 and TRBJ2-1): EADIYQTPRYLVIGTGKKITLECSQTMGHDKMYWYQQDPGMELHLIHYSYGVNSTEKGDLSSESTVSRIRTEHFPLTLESARPSHTSQYLCASSEYGAGTSSYNEQFFGPGTRLTVL.

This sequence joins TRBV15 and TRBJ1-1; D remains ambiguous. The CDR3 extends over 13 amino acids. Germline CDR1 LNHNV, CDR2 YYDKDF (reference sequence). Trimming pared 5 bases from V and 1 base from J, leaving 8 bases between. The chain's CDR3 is CATSGRANTEAFF. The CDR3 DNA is TGTGCCACCAGCGGTAGAGCGAACACTGAAGCTTTCTTT. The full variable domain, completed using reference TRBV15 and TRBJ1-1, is DAMVIQNPRYQVTQFGKPVTLSCSQTLNHNVMYWYQQKSSQAPKLLFHYYDKDFNNEADTPDNFQSRRPNTSFCFLDIRSPGLGDTAMYLCATSGRANTEAFFGQGTRLTVV.